The T cell receptor (beta chain) described here comes from a study of T cell repertoires in cytomegalovirus infection. The wider study: It can be stated that public TCR beta signatures indicated CMV infection as well as a matching HLA type.

The CDR3 is 13 residues long. Germline V gives CDR1 SQVTM, CDR2 ANQGSEA. Trimming shortened V by 5 bases and J by 2 bases, and 12 bases separated the two germline ends. TCRdb reprocessed the reads with MiXCR, giving one entry per CDR3 protein. The data hold roughly 280,000 distinct CDR3 sequences, with about 20% observed a single time. A word on this clonotype: Its antigen is still unknown.

The receptor was isolated from a human donor in good health (CMV status not recorded). Some clones in this sample may be carry-over from other donors' samples. Sequencing used cultured PBMCs, obtained from culture after CMV antigen stimulation. The gene calls are TRBV29-1 and TRBJ1-1; no firm D call. CDR3 residues: CSVSLPSNTEAFF. CDR3 DNA sequence: TGCAGCGTTTCTCTACCATCTAACACTGAAGCTTTCTTT.